A selection of T cell receptor beta chains follows, all from one sample in a study of OX40 agonist ivuxolimab in advanced cancers. Libraries were prepared by immunoSEQ multiplex PCR; TCRdb keeps only in-frame clonotypes and omits some of them. The sample consists of over 30,000 clones, about three quarters of them appearing once. The sequences come from CD4+ or CD8+ T cells sorted from blood, collected in a trial of the OX40 agonist ivuxolimab. The receptor source for this set is an adult with an advanced solid tumor such as melanoma, head and neck, liver or kidney cancer. The CDR3 runs from the conserved cysteine through the conserved F or W. D genes are given only for firm matches. Some rows have no size entry. The others give once, few or many, or a class for an expanded clone.

j_call v_call d_call clone_size cdr3_nt cdr3_aa
TRBJ2-7 TRBV10-3 TRBD2 . TGTGCCATCAGTCCCAGGACTAGCGGGAGTTACGAGCAGTACTTC CAISPRTSGSYEQYF
TRBJ2-5 TRBV4-2 TRBD1 . TGTGCCAGCAGCCAAAATACAGGGGGAGCCCAAGAGACCCAGTACTTC CASSQNTGGAQETQYF
TRBJ1-3 TRBV6-4 . . TGTGCCAGCAGTGACAAGGGTCCGCTGGGGAGAAACACCATATATTTT CASSDKGPLGRNTIYF
TRBJ1-4 TRBV18 . . TGTGCCAGCTCACCAAGGGAACAGGGAAATGAAAAACTGTTTTTT CASSPREQGNEKLFF
TRBJ2-3 TRBV7-8 . . TGTGCCAGCAGCCTGGGACGGGACTTGGGTTATTTT CASSLGRDLGYF
TRBJ1-4 TRBV7-6 TRBD1 . TGTGCCAGCAGTCCCGGGACAGGAAATAATAATGAAAAACTGTTTTTT CASSPGTGNNNEKLFF
TRBJ1-6 TRBV2 TRBD1 . TGTGCCAGCAGTGCGGACAGGGTGAATTCACCCCTCCACTTT CASSADRVNSPLHF
TRBJ1-5 TRBV4-1 . . TGCGCCAGCAGCCAACAGGTGGGAAATCAGCCCCAGCATTTT CASSQQVGNQPQHF
TRBJ1-6 TRBV19 . medium-sized TGTGCCAGTAACCCCATGACCGGGGAGGGGAGTTCACCCCTCCACTTT CASNPMTGEGSSPLHF
TRBJ1-5 TRBV29-1 . few TGCAGCGCTGTACAGGGCAACAATCAGCCCCAGCATTTT CSAVQGNNQPQHF
TRBJ1-2 TRBV9 . . TGTGCCAGCAGCGAACACAGGGATTTGAGCTATGGCTACACCTTC CASSEHRDLSYGYTF
TRBJ2-2 TRBV4-2 TRBD2 . TGTGCCAGCAGCCCCGGTCAAGACAGGGTCGGGACTAGCGGGAGGTGGACCGGGGAGCTGTTTTTT CASSPGQDRVGTSGRWTGELFF
TRBJ1-3 TRBV29-1 . . TGCAGCGTCCTTGACAGGAAAAGTCGGGCCATATATTTT CSVLDRKSRAIYF
TRBJ1-4 TRBV11-1 . . TGTGCCAGCAGCTCCAGACAGGAAGGAGATGAAAAACTGTTTTTT CASSSRQEGDEKLFF
TRBJ2-1 TRBV4-1 . . TGCGCCAGCAGCCAAGAAGCCCTAGCTGCCTCCTACAATGAGCAGTTCTTC CASSQEALAASYNEQFF
TRBJ2-1 TRBV2 TRBD2 . TGTGCCAGCAGTGAAATGACTAGCGGGGTGTACAATGAGCAGTTCTTC CASSEMTSGVYNEQFF
TRBJ1-5 TRBV6-5 TRBD1 . TGTGCCAGCAGTAGCCGGGACAGGGAGAAACAGCCCCAGCATTTT CASSSRDREKQPQHF
TRBJ2-5 TRBV6-1 . . TGTGCCAGCAGTGATTTAGCCGGTGTTGAAGAGACCCAGTACTTC CASSDLAGVEETQYF
TRBJ2-1 TRBV5-1 . . TGCGCCAGCAGCTTGGATCAGGGTGAGGGCTACAATGAGCAGTTCTTC CASSLDQGEGYNEQFF
TRBJ2-1 TRBV6-1 . . TGTGCCAGCAAGACAGGTCAATCCTACAATGAGCAGTTCTTC CASKTGQSYNEQFF
TRBJ2-5 TRBV9 TRBD2 . TGTGCCAGCAGCTCTGTCGGACTAGCGGGCGGTGTGGGGGCGCAGTACTTC CASSSVGLAGGVGAQYF
TRBJ1-2 TRBV6-5 TRBD1 . TGTGCCAGCAGTTACACAATGACAGGGTTCTATGGCTACACCTTC CASSYTMTGFYGYTF
TRBJ2-7 TRBV6-6 TRBD2 . TGTGCCAGCAGCTTAACTAGCGGGACCACCGAGCAGTACTTC CASSLTSGTTEQYF
TRBJ2-1 TRBV11-2 . . TGTGCCAGCAGCTGGAGGGGGGACTCCTACAATGAGCAGTTCTTC CASSWRGDSYNEQFF
TRBJ1-1 TRBV6-6 . . TGTGCCAGCAGTTACTCGGAGCAGGGGATAACTGAAGCTTTCTTT CASSYSEQGITEAFF
TRBJ1-1 TRBV7-2 . once TGTGCCAGCAGCTCCCGGGGTTTGGGCACTGAAGCTTTCTTT CASSSRGLGTEAFF
TRBJ2-7 TRBV7-2 TRBD2 . TGTGCCAGCAGCTCAGCGGGACTAGATGTGGGGGAGCAGTACTTC CASSSAGLDVGEQYF
TRBJ2-7 TRBV18 . . TGTGCCAGCTCGCCCCAGGGACACCAATCCTACGAGCAGTACTTC CASSPQGHQSYEQYF
TRBJ2-5 TRBV19 TRBD1 . TGTGCCAGTAGTACCACGGACAGGGACCAAGAGACCCAGTACTTC CASSTTDRDQETQYF
TRBJ2-7 TRBV6-5 TRBD2 . TGTGCCAGCAGATCCGGACTAGCGGGAATCTACGAGCAGTACTTC CASRSGLAGIYEQYF
TRBJ1-5 TRBV18 TRBD1 . TGTGCCAGCTCACTTGGACAGGGGTACCAGCCCCAGCATTTT CASSLGQGYQPQHF
TRBJ2-7 TRBV28 TRBD2 few TGTGCCAGCAGTTTATCGGGGGGGCGCAGCTACGAGCAGTACTTC CASSLSGGRSYEQYF
TRBJ2-7 TRBV5-1 TRBD1 . TGCGCCAGCAGCTCACGACAGGGGTGGCACGAGCAGTACTTC CASSSRQGWHEQYF
TRBJ1-1 TRBV6-4 TRBD1 . TGTGCCAGCGGGGGGGGACAGGCGCTTCCCCTCCTAATGAACACTGAAGCTTTCTTT CASGGGQALPLLMNTEAFF
TRBJ1-1 TRBV30 . . TGTGCCTGGAGTGTCCCACCTCGCGTCTCGGGCACTGAAGCTTTCTTT CAWSVPPRVSGTEAFF
TRBJ2-3 TRBV19 TRBD2 . TGTGCCAGTAGAATCGCGGGGGGGCCAGATACGCAGTATTTT CASRIAGGPDTQYF
TRBJ2-3 TRBV5-1 . . TGCGCCAGCAGTACCAGAGTTGGCGGGGTCTTAGATACGCAGTATTTT CASSTRVGGVLDTQYF
TRBJ2-5 TRBV28 . . TGTGCCAGCAGTTTTCCCCCAGCGGAGACCCAGTACTTC CASSFPPAETQYF
TRBJ1-6 TRBV28 . . TGTGCCAGCAGTTTAGTACGTGGGGCTCGTAATAATTCACCCCTCCACTTT CASSLVRGARNNSPLHF
TRBJ1-3 TRBV7-3 . . TGTGCCAGCAGCCCGTCCGGTTCAAGCTCTGGAAACACCATATATTTT CASSPSGSSSGNTIYF
TRBJ2-7 TRBV11-2 TRBD1 few TGTGCCAGCAGCTTAGTTTTTAATTATGACAGGGATGATGACGAGCAGTACTTC CASSLVFNYDRDDDEQYF
TRBJ1-1 TRBV21-1 . . TGTGCCAGCAGATCACACCGGGACAGGACGAACACTGAAGCTTTCTTT CASRSHRDRTNTEAFF
TRBJ2-7 TRBV6-5 . . TGTGCCAGCAGTGAAGGAAGCTACGAGCAGTACTTC CASSEGSYEQYF
TRBJ2-6 TRBV7-3 TRBD1 medium-sized TGTGCCAGCAGACTATACCCCCCGGGACAGACGAGCTCTGGGGCCAACGTCCTGACTTTC CASRLYPPGQTSSGANVLTF
TRBJ2-1 TRBV7-2 . . TGTGCCAGCAGCTTATCGGGCGGGCGGACGTCTACTGAGCAGTTCTTC CASSLSGGRTSTEQFF
TRBJ2-7 TRBV7-2 TRBD2 few TGTGCCAGCAGCTATAGCGGGGGGGTCTCCGAGCAGTACTTC CASSYSGGVSEQYF
TRBJ1-1 TRBV19 . . TGTGCCAGTAGTAACAGGGTAGGGGACACTGAAGCTTTCTTT CASSNRVGDTEAFF
TRBJ1-5 TRBV28 . . TGTGCCAGCAGTGGGGTCGGTCAGCCCCAGCATTTT CASSGVGQPQHF
TRBJ2-3 TRBV9 . . TGTGCCAGCAGCGTAGCCGGCAGAACAGATACGCAGTATTTT CASSVAGRTDTQYF
TRBJ2-3 TRBV6-1 TRBD1 . TGTGCCAGCAGGGCATACAGGGGACACACAGATACGCAGTATTTT CASRAYRGHTDTQYF
TRBJ2-3 TRBV5-1 . . TGCGCCAGCACGCCCCCCAGTCGTGCAGATACGCAGTATTTT CASTPPSRADTQYF
TRBJ2-7 TRBV6-6 TRBD2 . TGTGCCAGCGGAAGCGGGAGAGTTGGCGAGCAGTACTTC CASGSGRVGEQYF
TRBJ2-3 TRBV6-1 . . TGTGCCAGCAGTGAAGCACCGGGCCCCGGGGCGGGAGATACGCAGTATTTT CASSEAPGPGAGDTQYF
TRBJ2-7 TRBV23-1 . . TGCGCCAGCAGTCAATTTCAATCGACTGGCTCCTACGAGCAGTACTTC CASSQFQSTGSYEQYF